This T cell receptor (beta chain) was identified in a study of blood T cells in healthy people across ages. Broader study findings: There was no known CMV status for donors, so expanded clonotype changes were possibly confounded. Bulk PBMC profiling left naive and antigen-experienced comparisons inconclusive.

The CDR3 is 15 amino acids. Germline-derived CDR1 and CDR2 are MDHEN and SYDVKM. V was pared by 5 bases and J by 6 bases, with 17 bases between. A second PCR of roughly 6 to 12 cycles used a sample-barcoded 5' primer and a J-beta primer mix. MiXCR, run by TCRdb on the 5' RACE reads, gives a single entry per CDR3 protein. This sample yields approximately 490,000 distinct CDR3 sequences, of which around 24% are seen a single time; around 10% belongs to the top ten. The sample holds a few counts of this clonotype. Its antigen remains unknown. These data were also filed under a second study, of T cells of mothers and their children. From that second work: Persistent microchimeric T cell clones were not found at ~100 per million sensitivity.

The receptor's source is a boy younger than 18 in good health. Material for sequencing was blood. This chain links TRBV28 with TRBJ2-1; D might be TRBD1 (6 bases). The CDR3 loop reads CASSAADSLVNEQFF. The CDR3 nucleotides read TGTGCCAGCAGTGCCGCGGACAGTTTAGTCAATGAGCAGTTCTTC.